This TCR beta chain is from a study of cytomegalovirus exposure and HLA in healthy donors. About the research overall: A prior analysis found about 110 million unique TCR beta sequences from 150 million to 200 million T cells.

This clone was detected only a few times. Its cognate antigen is unknown. This cohort consisted of healthy bone marrow donors. PCR involved 60 Vbeta and 13 Jbeta primers. Profiling relied on immunoSEQ multiplex PCR, and the TCRdb table lists in-frame clones only, not all of them. Of 85,000 to 95,000 clones in the sample, about 68% were seen once. Overall study results and limits: Equally common other TCR beta chains were less clonally expanded than HLA-associated ones, a later analysis found.

The CDR3 is 15 amino acids. The V gene lost 5 bases and the J gene lost 1 base, with 14 bases spanning the gap. Germline CDR1 is MNHEY and CDR2 is SVGAGI. Sequenced sample: PBMCs. The receptor comes from a man between 25 and 39 years old in good health and CMV-seropositive. The rearrangement uses TRBV6-5 and TRBJ1-1; a possible D gene is TRBD1 (6 bases). CDR3 amino acids: CASSSHPTGNTEAFF. CDR3 in DNA: TGTGCCAGCAGTAGCCACCCGACAGGGAACACTGAAGCTTTCTTT.